This TCR beta chain is from a study of blood T cells in healthy people across ages. Study-level points and caveats: Diversity estimates drawn from one million T cells were deemed underestimates. Per million T cells, TCR beta diversity dropped about linearly as age rose.

A sample-barcoded 5' primer and a J-beta primer mix were used in a second PCR of about 6 to 11 cycles. Each CDR3 protein gets one entry after TCRdb re-called the 5' RACE reads with MiXCR. The sample shows approximately 880,000 distinct CDR3 sequences, 40% to 60% of them seen only once. As to this clonotype: The antigen is unknown.

The sequenced sample was blood. This TCR derives from a man aged 25-45 years in good health.

Written as DNA, the CDR3 is TGTGCCAGCAGCGTAGAAGACGGAGCCTACAATGAGCAGTTCTTC. It encodes CASSVEDGAYNEQFF. The chain has TRBV9 and TRBJ2-1; unclear D gene. Trimming stripped 0 bases from V and 2 bases from J, with 9 bases between. The germline CDR1 and CDR2 sequences are SGDLS and YYNGEE. The CDR3 has 15 amino acids.